Each of the 25 T cell receptor beta chains below was sequenced from the same sample in a study of a mutant IDH1 vaccine in newly diagnosed glioma. Which antigens these TCRs recognize remains unknown. Time point indicated: week 5, during vaccination. Alongside topical imiquimod, each dose of vaccine comprised 300 ug of mutant IDH1 20-mer peptide. Clones were read by immunoSEQ multiplex PCR, and TCRdb kept only the in-frame ones, dropping some. The sample includes approximately 35,000 clones, more than 55% seen only once; the top ten take approximately 11%. Specimen: PBMCs, collected from a glioma patient whose treatment included an IDH1 peptide vaccine. The receptors were sampled from a young woman with glioma.

V gene TRBV4-1 combines with J gene TRBJ2-3; 9 bases map to TRBD2. J was trimmed by 2 bases and V by 4 bases; bases with no gene match: 13. The CDR3 consists of 18 residues. From germline, CDR1 is MGHRA and CDR2 YSYEKL. The CDR3 DNA follows: TGCGCCAGCAGCCGACGACAGCCGCTAGCGGGAAACACAGATACGCAGTATTTT. Translated, it gives CASSRRQPLAGNTDTQYF.

This clone was seen more than once but under ten times. This chain links TRBV28 with TRBJ2-2; D is uncertain. Germline-derived CDR1 and CDR2 are MDHEN and SYDVKM. V gave up 2 bases and J gave up 5 bases, with 3 bases separating them. This CDR3 is 12 amino acids long. Here the CDR3 DNA reads TGTGCCAGCAGTTTAGTGACCGGGGAGCTGTTTTTT. It translates to CASSLVTGELFF.

This clone turned up a few times. This chain uses TRBV30 with TRBJ1-1; 9 positions agree with TRBD1. Germline V gives CDR1 GTSNPN, CDR2 SVGIG (reference sequence). The CDR3 runs 12 residues. J lost 7 bases, V lost 2 bases, and 2 bases had no gene match. In DNA form, the CDR3 reads TGTGCCTGGAGTTCGACAGGGGGTGAAGCTTTCTTT. The encoded protein is CAWSSTGGEAFF.

There are a few counts of this clone. This sequence joins TRBV2 and TRBJ1-4, with TRBD1 matching over 7 bases. The CDR3 contains 16 residues. The V and J ends lost 8 bases and 2 bases, in that order; junction bases with no gene match: 11. Per germline, CDR1 SNHLY and CDR2 FYNNEI. In nucleotides, the CDR3 is TGTGCCAGCGACCGGCAGGGGGTTGGGACTAATGAAAAACTGTTTTTT. Its translation is CASDRQGVGTNEKLFF.

The chain couples TRBV19 to TRBJ1-5, with D unclear. CDR3 length: 13 residues. The germline gives CDR1 LNHDA, CDR2 SQIVND (reference sequence). Between the trimmed V and J ends, which lost 5 bases and 6 bases, there was a span of 11 bases. In DNA form, the CDR3 reads TGTGCCAGTAGTTCAAAGTCGACTCAGCCCCAGCATTTT. Translated, it gives CASSSKSTQPQHF.

In this sample, this clone turned up a few times. The CDR3: CASSLGGSVYNEQFF. The CDR3 nucleotides read TGTGCCAGCAGCTTAGGCGGGAGTGTATACAATGAGCAGTTCTTC. This chain uses TRBV7-6 with TRBJ2-1; 7 bases align to TRBD2. V was clipped by 1 base and J by 4 bases; unmatched bases: 4. The CDR3 is 15 amino acids. Germline V CDR1 and CDR2: SGHVS, FNYEAQ.

The V and J genes are TRBV28 and TRBJ2-7; 8 bases align to TRBD2. The CDR3 has 15 amino acids. Trimming at V came to 4 bases and at J to 0 bases, leaving 5 bases not matched to a gene. Germline CDR1 MDHEN, CDR2 SYDVKM. This CDR3 reads CASSYSGASSYEQYF. The DNA for the CDR3 is TGTGCCAGCAGTTATAGCGGGGCTAGCTCCTACGAGCAGTACTTC.

This clone came up once. This rearrangement joins TRBV19 to TRBJ2-7; 9 nucleotides align to TRBD1. The CDR3 sequence is 15 residues long. V trimming: 4 bases; J trimming: 3 bases; junction bases outside the gene matches: 7. The V gene's germline CDR1 is LNHDA and CDR2 SQIVND (reference sequence). The CDR3 here is CASSTSGTGLYEQYF. CDR3 DNA sequence: TGTGCCAGTAGTACATCCGGGACAGGGCTCTACGAGCAGTACTTC.

The CDR3 loop reads CASSPAELAGRYNEQFF. The CDR3 region has the DNA TGTGCCAGCAGCCCCGCGGAACTAGCGGGAAGGTACAATGAGCAGTTCTTC. V gene TRBV5-4 combines with J gene TRBJ2-1, with TRBD2 matching 10 bases. In germline, CDR1 is SGHNT, CDR2 YYREEE (reference sequence). This CDR3 is built from 17 residues. Losses at the gene ends were 4 bases for V and 4 bases for J; bases not matched to a gene: 11.

This clone was seen a few times. J is TRBJ1-5 and V is TRBV15; 10 nucleotides agree with TRBD1. V was clipped by 8 bases and J by 7 bases; unmatched bases: 5. The CDR3 contains 13 residues. From germline, CDR1 is LNHNV and CDR2 YYDKDF (reference sequence). The CDR3 protein is CATRQGAGQPQHF. The CDR3, as DNA: TGTGCCACCCGACAGGGGGCCGGCCAGCCCCAGCATTTT.

This chain connects TRBV27 to TRBJ1-5; D is unresolved. Germline CDR1 reads MNHEY; CDR2 reads SMNVEV (reference sequence). Trimming shortened V by 6 bases and J by 4 bases, and 13 bases separated the two germline ends. The CDR3 is 14 amino acids. CDR3 coding DNA: TGTGCCAGCAGCGAACGCGGCGCTAATCAGCCCCAGCATTTT. Translating gives CASSERGANQPQHF.

The CDR3 region has the DNA TGTGCCAGTAGTAAGTTCGGGGCGGAAGAGACCCAGTACTTC. It yields the protein CASSKFGAEETQYF. The chain is built from TRBV19 and TRBJ2-5; either TRBD1 or TRBD2 may fit D (5 bases each). V was cut by 4 bases and J by 3 bases, with 12 bases left in between. The length of the CDR3 is 14 residues. Germline lookup yields CDR1 LNHDA and CDR2 SQIVND (reference sequence).

As for this clone: Other DNA sequences in this sample translate to the same CDR3. The chain combines TRBV7-2 with TRBJ2-7, with no clear D. The CDR3 has 12 residues. Germline V gives CDR1 SGHTA, CDR2 FQGNSA. The V end lost 2 bases, the J end lost 2 bases, and 4 bases lay between the germline ends. CDR3 DNA sequence: TGTGCCAGCAGCTTAAGCCCCTACGAGCAGTACTTC. Its translation is CASSLSPYEQYF.

With regard to this clone: The junction departs from germline at one end; a sequencing error may be responsible. The sample carries other DNA sequences with the same CDR3. This rearrangement joins TRBV6-1 to TRBJ1-1; TRBD1 might be the D (6 bases). CDR3 size: 16 residues. Per germline, CDR1 MNHNS and CDR2 SASEGT. CDR3 nucleotide sequence: TGCGCCAGCAGTGTTCTAACGACAGGACCGAGTTCTGAAGCTTTCTTT. Translation: CASSVLTTGPSSEAFF.

The chain employs TRBV2 and TRBJ2-2; D is undetermined. This CDR3 region has 13 residues. V gave up 3 bases and J gave up 5 bases, with 7 bases separating them. Germline values: CDR1 SNHLY, CDR2 FYNNEI. CDR3 in amino acids: CASSEGKTGELFF. CDR3 nucleotides: TGTGCCAGCAGTGAGGGTAAAACCGGGGAGCTGTTTTTT.

This clone came up once. CDR3 protein: CASRARGGTDTQYF. DNA for the CDR3: TGTGCCAGTAGGGCCCGCGGCGGCACAGATACGCAGTATTTT. The chain couples TRBV19 to TRBJ2-3; no clear D. The V end was cut by 6 bases, the J end by 1 base, with 11 bases between. The CDR3 runs 14 residues. Germline V gives CDR1 LNHDA, CDR2 SQIVND (reference sequence). Combining the CDR3 with reference TRBV19 and TRBJ2-3 gives the whole variable domain DGGITQSPKYLFRKEGQNVTLSCEQNLNHDAMYWYRQDPGQGLRLIYYSQIVNDFQKGDIAEGYSVSREKKESFPLTVTSAQKNPTAFYLCASRARGGTDTQYFGPGTRLTVL.

The rearrangement uses TRBV29-1 and TRBJ2-2; no definite D call. The CDR3 spans 14 residues. Germline assignment: CDR1 SQVTM and CDR2 ANQGSEA. V lost 1 base and J 1 base, leaving 7 bases between the germline ends. The CDR3 DNA reads as TGCAGCGTTGAAGTAGGGTTGAACACCGGGGAGCTGTTTTTT. It is translated as CSVEVGLNTGELFF.

This clone was counted a few times. The chain uses TRBV6-4 and TRBJ2-5, with D perhaps matching TRBD1 or TRBD2 (5 bases each). The CDR3 runs to 13 residues. Trimming cost V 6 bases and J 7 bases, with 15 bases left between them. Per germline, CDR1 MRHNA and CDR2 SNTAGT. The chain's CDR3 is CASSIQDGGTQYF. The CDR3 coding sequence is TGTGCCAGCAGCATACAGGATGGGGGGACCCAGTACTTC.

This clone was found a few times. The rearrangement uses TRBV29-1 and TRBJ2-5, with TRBD2 matching 10 bases. Germline V gene sequence: CDR1 SQVTM, CDR2 ANQGSEA. This CDR3 contains 14 residues. The trim removed 1 base at V and 4 bases at J, leaving 3 bases unmatched. This CDR3 reads CSVEGQREGETQYF. In DNA form, the CDR3 reads TGCAGCGTTGAAGGGCAGCGGGAGGGAGAGACCCAGTACTTC.

This clone was seen more than once but under ten times. The rearrangement links TRBV4-3 to TRBJ1-3; D not resolved. Germline V lookup: CDR1 LGHNA, CDR2 YSLEER. V was trimmed by 1 base and J by 0 bases, leaving 7 bases between them. The CDR3 contains 15 residues. This CDR3 is CASSQGGSSGNTIYF. The CDR3 bases are TGCGCCAGCAGCCAAGGTGGGAGCTCTGGAAACACCATATATTTT.

This chain's CDR3 is CASSQDWTSGSITYEQYF. The CDR3, as DNA: TGCGCCAGCAGCCAAGATTGGACTAGCGGGAGCATCACCTACGAGCAGTACTTC. The gene calls are TRBV4-3 and TRBJ2-7; 13 positions agree with TRBD2. The CDR3 contains 18 residues. Germline V gives CDR1 LGHNA, CDR2 YSLEER. J was trimmed by 2 bases and V by 0 bases; bases with no gene match: 7.

This clone was recorded a few times. V usage is TRBV7-6 and J usage is TRBJ1-1; D is unclear. The CDR3 length is 13 residues. V was trimmed by 8 bases and J by 1 base, leaving 11 bases between them. Germline CDR1 and CDR2: SGHVS and FNYEAQ. The CDR3 bases are TGTGCCAGCGGTACCACCCCGAACACTGAAGCTTTCTTT. This sequence encodes CASGTTPNTEAFF.

V usage is TRBV19 and J usage is TRBJ2-7; no reliable D call. The CDR3 length is 12 residues. Trimming took 5 bases from V and 2 from J, leaving 7 bases between them. In germline, CDR1 is LNHDA, CDR2 SQIVND (reference sequence). CDR3 sequence: CASSQSTYEQYF. The CDR3 region has the DNA TGTGCCAGTAGTCAGTCTACCTACGAGCAGTACTTC.

J is TRBJ2-2 and V is TRBV5-4; D unresolved. Per germline, CDR1 SGHNT and CDR2 YYREEE (reference sequence). V lost 4 bases and J lost 5, with 9 bases in between. The CDR3 is 13 residues long. The CDR3 sequence: CASSQVWTGELFF. As DNA, the CDR3 is TGTGCCAGCAGCCAAGTATGGACCGGGGAGCTGTTTTTT.

The chain is built from TRBV5-1 and TRBJ1-4, with 8 bases lining up with TRBD1. Germline V gene data show CDR1 as SGHRS and CDR2 as YFSETQ. Losses at the gene ends were 0 bases for V and 4 bases for J; bases not matched to a gene: 8. The CDR3 runs 17 residues. CDR3: CASSLGGLGQDNEKLFF. For the CDR3, the DNA is TGCGCCAGCAGCTTGGGTGGCCTGGGACAGGATAATGAAAAACTGTTTTTT.